The 8 T cell receptor beta chains below come from one sample, sequenced in a study of blood T cell repertoires in COVID-19. Produced via immunoSEQ multiplex PCR; TCRdb's table is partial and in-frame only. The sample consists of roughly 190,000 clones, approximately 84% of them appearing once. Sequenced sample: peripheral blood. Receptors were obtained from a woman aged 70-85 years with active or convalescent COVID-19.

The chain links TRBV7-8 to TRBJ2-7, with 8 bases matching TRBD1. CDR1 and CDR2 (germline): SGHVS, FQNEAQ. This CDR3 region has 13 residues. V lost 3 bases to trimming and J lost 6 bases; unmatched junction nucleotides: 4. Here the CDR3 reads CASSFDRGTEQYF. DNA for the CDR3: TGTGCCAGCAGCTTCGACAGGGGTACCGAGCAGTACTTC.

The V gene is TRBV2, the J gene TRBJ1-2; 8 bases are a match to TRBD1. The J segment lost 5 bases and the V segment lost 4 bases, leaving 6 bases of the junction unmatched. The CDR3 totals 14 residues. CDR1 SNHLY and CDR2 FYNNEI come from the germline V gene. The CDR3 sequence: CASSVQGADYGYTF. CDR3 sequence (DNA): TGTGCCAGCAGTGTTCAGGGGGCTGATTATGGCTACACCTTC.

The rearrangement uses TRBV6-5 and TRBJ2-1; the D gene is possibly TRBD2 (6 bases). The CDR3 has 14 residues. V lost 2 bases and J lost 5, with 10 bases in between. Per germline, CDR1 MNHEY and CDR2 SVGAGI. The CDR3 sequence is CASSYGRGHNEQFF. The DNA of the CDR3 is TGTGCCAGCAGTTACGGGCGGGGACACAATGAGCAGTTCTTC.

This chain links TRBV5-1 with TRBJ2-7; D possibly corresponds to TRBD2 (5 bases). CDR1 and CDR2 (germline): SGHRS, YFSETQ. The CDR3 contains 16 residues. Trimming took off 1 base at V and 0 bases at J, with 14 bases between the two ends. The CDR3 loop is CASSLKGLEGSYEQYF. CDR3 nucleotides: TGCGCCAGCAGCTTGAAAGGGCTAGAGGGCTCCTACGAGCAGTACTTC.

This clone came up once. This rearrangement joins TRBV7-6 to TRBJ2-4; D gene unclear. Deletions cut 4 bases from V and 3 bases from J, with 10 bases between. This CDR3 comprises 14 residues. The germline CDR1 and CDR2 sequences are SGHVS and FNYEAQ. The CDR3 protein is CASSSPGGKNIQYF. As DNA, the CDR3 is TGTGCCAGCAGCTCCCCAGGTGGCAAAAACATTCAGTACTTC. The full variable domain, rest sourced from reference TRBV7-6 and TRBJ2-4, is GAGVSQSPRYKVTKRGQDVALRCDPISGHVSLYWYRQALGQGPEFLTYFNYEAQQDKSGLPNDRFSAERPEGSISTLTIQRTEQRDSAMYRCASSSPGGKNIQYFGAGTRLSVL.

This clone has a handful of counts. J is TRBJ1-1 and V is TRBV10-3; D possibly corresponds to TRBD1 (5 bases). Trimming took off 5 bases at V and 5 bases at J, with 12 bases between the two ends. The CDR3 length is 13 residues. Germline V gene data show CDR1 as ENHRY and CDR2 as SYGVKD. CDR3: CAISRSAGTEAFF. The CDR3, as DNA: TGTGCCATCAGTCGATCTGCAGGGACTGAAGCTTTCTTT.

This clone has just one count. The chain uses TRBV14 and TRBJ1-2, with a tentative D call TRBD1 (5 bases). The CDR3 spans 14 residues. With 2 bases removed from V and 7 bases from J, the gap between germline ends came to 14 bases. Germline loops: CDR1 SGHDN, CDR2 FVKESK. Here the CDR3 DNA reads TGTGCCAGCAGCCAAAGGGGTACACCCGGTGGCTACACCTTC. Amino acids: CASSQRGTPGGYTF.

The CDR3 loop reads CASSLGGARGAYEQYF. The CDR3 DNA follows: TGTGCCAGCAGTCTGGGGGGGGCTAGAGGAGCCTACGAGCAGTACTTC. The rearrangement links TRBV28 to TRBJ2-7; the D gene is possibly TRBD2 (7 bases). V lost 5 bases and J lost 2, with 19 bases in between. The CDR3 totals 16 residues. Per germline, CDR1 MDHEN and CDR2 SYDVKM.